This TCR beta chain was sequenced during a study of blood T cell repertoires in COVID-19. This table comes from immunoSEQ multiplex PCR, and its TCRdb copy is limited to in-frame clones, with some not included. The profile shows 250,000 to 300,000 clones, 65% to 85% of them singletons. This CDR3 region has 16 residues. Trimming cost V 4 bases and J 2 bases, with 18 bases left between them. The germline CDR1 and CDR2 sequences are SGHDT and YYEEEE. The source is a man older than 75 with acute or convalescent COVID-19. Source material: peripheral blood. The chain couples TRBV5-6 to TRBJ1-2; possibly TRBD1 for D (5 bases). The CDR3, as DNA: TGTGCCAGCAGCACTTCTGGGCAGGGCACAAACTATGGCTACACCTTC. This translates into CASSTSGQGTNYGYTF.